Listed below are T cell receptor beta chains from one sample, sequenced in a study of T cell repertoires in cytomegalovirus infection. Their recognized antigens are unknown. From the reads, TCRdb called clonotypes with MiXCR, one entry per CDR3 protein. This table holds some 310,000 distinct CDR3 sequences, roughly 25% found once. Sequencing used cultured PBMCs, obtained from culture after CMV antigen stimulation. These TCRs come from a human donor in good health (CMV status not recorded). Some clones in this sample may be carry-over from other donors' samples. CDR3s include the opening cysteine and the closing phenylalanine or tryptophan. D genes are given only for firm matches. Expanded clones are given a class, and other clones once, few, many or no size at all.

D	J	V	size	DNA	CDR3
TRBD2	TRBJ2-5	TRBV6-2/TRBV6-3	few	TGTGCCAGCAGTTACGAATGGGATAGCGGGGAGACCCAGTACTTC	CASSYEWDSGETQYF
.	TRBJ2-1	TRBV7-9	few	TGTGCCAGCAGCTTTGGGACACCCTCCTACAATGAGCAGTTCTTC	CASSFGTPSYNEQFF
TRBD1	TRBJ2-3	TRBV11-2	.	TGTGCCAGCAGCCTGGGACAGGGACCCACAGATACGCAGTATTTT	CASSLGQGPTDTQYF
.	TRBJ2-2	TRBV6-6	.	TGTGCCAGCAGTTACTCGGGGGGAGGGAACACCGGGGAGCTGTTTTTT	CASSYSGGGNTGELFF
.	TRBJ1-1	TRBV6-1	.	TGTGCCAGCAGTAGAGAACGCCGTACTGAAGCTTTCTTT	CASSRERRTEAFF
TRBD2	TRBJ2-1	TRBV12-3/TRBV12-4	.	TGTGCCAGCAGTCCTAGGCCCCTGACTAGCGCTAATGAGCAGTTCTTC	CASSPRPLTSANEQFF
TRBD2	TRBJ2-2	TRBV20-1	few	TGCAGTGCTAGTAAAGCGGGAGTAGGGACCGGGGAGCTGTTTTTT	CSASKAGVGTGELFF
.	TRBJ2-1	TRBV7-8	many	TGTGCCAGCAGCCCGCAAGATCGTTCTGTCGGGGAGCAGTTCTTC	CASSPQDRSVGEQFF
.	TRBJ2-2	TRBV27	many	TGTGCCAGCAGAGGGATGCTAGCGTCCACGGATACCGGGGAGCTGTTTTTT	CASRGMLASTDTGELFF
.	TRBJ2-2	TRBV2	.	TGTGCCAGCAGGGAAACTAGGGACACCGGGGAGCTGTTTTTT	CASRETRDTGELFF
.	TRBJ2-2	TRBV29-1	.	TGCAGCGCAATAGGACCGATGAACACCGGGGAGCTGTTTTTT	CSAIGPMNTGELFF
.	TRBJ2-5	TRBV9	.	TGTGCCAGCAGCGTGGGCACTCGAGAGACCCAGTACTTC	CASSVGTRETQYF
TRBD2	TRBJ2-3	TRBV7-2	few	TGTGCCAGCAGCTTATGGGGACTAGTAACAGATACGCAGTATTTT	CASSLWGLVTDTQYF
.	TRBJ2-4	TRBV7-6	few	TGTGCCAGCAGCTTATTGGTACATGGAAACATTCAGTACTTC	CASSLLVHGNIQYF
.	TRBJ1-1	TRBV7-2	many	TGTGCCAGCAGCTTATCAGGGAGCCCCCTCAAAGCTTTCTTT	CASSLSGSPLKAFF
.	TRBJ2-2	TRBV7-9	.	TGTGCCAGCAGCCCCATCTCCGGGGAGCTGTTTTTT	CASSPISGELFF
.	TRBJ1-1	TRBV7-2	few	TGTGCCAGCAGTCAGATGGGGGCGGGGGTCACTGAAGCTTTCTTT	CASSQMGAGVTEAFF
TRBD1	TRBJ1-3	TRBV12-3/TRBV12-4	.	TGTGCCAGCAGTTTAAGCGTGTGGATCGGGACAGGGAAAACCATATATTTT	CASSLSVWIGTGKTIYF
TRBD1	TRBJ2-5	TRBV9	.	TGTGCCAGCAGCGTAGGGACAGGCCCACAAGAGACCCAGTACTTC	CASSVGTGPQETQYF
.	TRBJ2-7	TRBV7-2	many	TGTGCCAGCAGCTCCGGAAGTAGGGTCGGCTACGAGCAGTACTTC	CASSSGSRVGYEQYF
TRBD1	TRBJ1-6	TRBV27	.	TGTGCCAGCAGTTTATCGTTTTGGACAGGGAGCTCCTATAATTCACCCCTCCACTTT	CASSLSFWTGSSYNSPLHF
TRBD1	TRBJ2-1	TRBV7-3	.	TGTGCCAGCAGCACGCACAGGGGGCGGACCACCCAGAATGAGCAGTTCTTC	CASSTHRGRTTQNEQFF
TRBD2	TRBJ2-1	TRBV20-1	many	TGCAGTGTCAGCGGGAGGCCAATCCCCTACAATGAGCAGTTCTTC	CSVSGRPIPYNEQFF
.	TRBJ1-1	TRBV7-2	.	TGTGCCAGCAGGTATGCAGGGGCCACTGAAGCTTTCTTT	CASRYAGATEAFF
.	TRBJ1-1	TRBV9	.	TGTGCCAGCAGCGTAGACCCCCAAAGGACTGAAGCTTTCTTT	CASSVDPQRTEAFF
.	TRBJ2-3	TRBV27	.	TGTGCCAGCAGCCGCGTAGTAGGGGGCACAGATACGCAGTATTTT	CASSRVVGGTDTQYF
.	TRBJ1-2	TRBV2	few	TGTGCCAGCAAAGAGACGGCACTCTATGGCTACACCTTC	CASKETALYGYTF
TRBD2	TRBJ2-1	TRBV7-3	few	TGTGCCAGCGGGACCTCCGGGGGGAACAATGAGCAGTTCTTC	CASGTSGGNNEQFF